The T cell receptor (beta chain) described here comes from a study of blood T cell repertoires in COVID-19. Per the germline V gene, CDR1 is SGHRS and CDR2 is YFSETQ. V lost 4 bases, J lost 6 bases, and 17 bases lay in between. The CDR3 extends over 14 amino acids. This table comes from immunoSEQ multiplex PCR, and its TCRdb copy is limited to in-frame clones, with some not included. The table includes under 250,000 clones, around 90% detected once. The receptor was derived from a man in his 60s with COVID-19, enrolled during active disease. This chain connects TRBV5-1 to TRBJ2-7; D perhaps matches TRBD1 (6 bases). Sequences were obtained from peripheral blood. Here the CDR3 DNA reads TGCGCCAGCAGCCCGGGCGGCAGGGGCCTCGAGCAGTACTTC. Its protein product is CASSPGGRGLEQYF.